The following is a TCR beta chain sequence with its context. What it recognizes is unknown. This same CDR3 is encoded by further DNA sequences in the sample. These data belong to a study of cytomegalovirus exposure and HLA in healthy donors. Germline loops: CDR1 SGHRS, CDR2 YFSETQ. The CDR3 consists of 15 residues. Trimming cost V 0 bases and J 3 bases, with 10 bases left between them. Generated by immunoSEQ multiplex PCR, the TCRdb table keeps only in-frame clones and is missing some. The sample carries 200,000 to 300,000 clones, about 90% recorded once. Study-wide results and caveats: Using the classifier, cytomegalovirus status was reportedly diagnosed with high specificity and sensitivity.

Sample: PBMCs. The receptor was derived from a woman in her twenties or thirties in good health and CMV-seropositive. V and J are TRBV5-1 and TRBJ2-1; the D gene is possibly TRBD2 (5 bases). The CDR3 spells CASSLGGGDYNEQFF. CDR3 DNA: TGCGCCAGCAGCTTGGGTGGAGGCGACTACAATGAGCAGTTCTTC. Full variable domain (missing parts from reference TRBV5-1 and TRBJ2-1): KAGVTQTPRYLIKTRGQQVTLSCSPISGHRSVSWYQQTPGQGLQFLFEYFSETQRNKGNFPGRFSGRQFSNSRSEMNVSTLELGDSALYLCASSLGGGDYNEQFFGPGTRLTVL.